This T cell receptor (beta chain) was profiled in a study of CD8+ T cells in alopecia areata. On the study more broadly: Tofacitinib was given for 6 to 18 months, then stopped for 6 months.

To note about this clone: As yet, its antigen is unknown.

Study-level points and caveats: Within the top 100, expanded CD8+ clones significantly decreased with tofacitinib, as did scalp clonality. Between patients, shared TCR sequences were less clear than in mice. This was possibly due in part to HLA diversity in the patient population.

Germline V gene sequence: CDR1 SQVTM, CDR2 ANQGSEA. Between the trimmed V and J ends, which lost 8 bases and 2 bases, there was a span of 19 bases. This CDR3 is 15 amino acids long. cDNA reverse transcribed from extracted RNA served as the sequencing template. Repertoires were generated with immunoSEQ multiplex PCR, while TCRdb's copy carries only in-frame clones and drops some. The sample carries around 180,000 clones, roughly 60% recorded once. Treatment noted: oral pan-JAK inhibitor, 5-10 mg twice daily. This rearrangement joins TRBV29-1 to TRBJ2-1, with TRBD1 as a possible D gene (7 bases). This clonotype was obtained from a human donor with alopecia areata. The source was CD4+ T cells sorted from blood, collected at week 24, from a patient treated with tofacitinib. The CDR3 DNA follows: TGCAGCCTCCGGAGGGGGGACAGTGCCTACAATGAGCAGTTCTTC. The encoded protein is CSLRRGDSAYNEQFF.